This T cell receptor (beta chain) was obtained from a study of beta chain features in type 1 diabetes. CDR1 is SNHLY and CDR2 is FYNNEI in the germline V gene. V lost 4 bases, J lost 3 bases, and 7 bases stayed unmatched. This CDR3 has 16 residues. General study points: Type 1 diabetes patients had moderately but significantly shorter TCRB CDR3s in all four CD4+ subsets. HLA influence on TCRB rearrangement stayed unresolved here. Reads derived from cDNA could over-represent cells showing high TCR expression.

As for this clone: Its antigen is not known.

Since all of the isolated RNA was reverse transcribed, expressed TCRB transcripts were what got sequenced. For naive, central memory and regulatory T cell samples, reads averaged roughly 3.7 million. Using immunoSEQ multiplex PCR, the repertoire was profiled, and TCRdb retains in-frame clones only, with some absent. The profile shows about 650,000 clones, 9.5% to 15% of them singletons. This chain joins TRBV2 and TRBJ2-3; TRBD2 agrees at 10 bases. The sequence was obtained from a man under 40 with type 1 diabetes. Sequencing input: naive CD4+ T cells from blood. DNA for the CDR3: TGTGCCAGCAGTGCGCTAGCGGGGGTTGGTACAGATACGCAGTATTTT. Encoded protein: CASSALAGVGTDTQYF.